A single sample is the source of the 8 T cell receptor beta chains below, sequenced in a study of CDR3 diversity in severe acne. TCRdb itself ran the PCR reads through MiXCR, one entry per CDR3 protein. The sample holds approximately 77,000 distinct CDR3 sequences, less than 65% seen once. Input material: blood. These receptors all come from a male donor with severe acne vulgaris.

This sequence joins TRBV20-1 and TRBJ2-7; possibly TRBD1 for D (6 bases). The CDR3 has 11 amino acids. CDR1 and CDR2 from the germline V gene are DFQATT and SNEGSKA (reference sequence). Trimming left V 3 bases short and J 13 bases short, with 16 bases between. The CDR3 loop is CSASEGDTPYF. The DNA for the CDR3 is TGCAGTGCTAGTGAGGGGGACACTCCATACTTC.

This clonotype was observed once. This rearrangement joins TRBV7-9 to TRBJ1-2; 10 bases are a match to TRBD1. Unmatched junction bases numbered 5, after V lost 6 bases and J lost 1 base. The CDR3 runs to 15 residues. Germline assignment: CDR1 SEHNR and CDR2 FQNEAQ (reference sequence). CDR3 protein: CASSYRDRGNYGYTF. The DNA of the CDR3 is TGTGCCAGCAGTTACCGGGACAGGGGTAACTATGGCTACACCTTC. The variable domain in full, completed from reference TRBV7-9 and TRBJ1-2, reads DTGVSQNPRHKITKRGQNVTFRCDPISEHNRLYWYRQTLGQGPEFLTYFQNEAQLEKSRLLSDRFSAERPKGSFSTLEIQRTEQGDSAMYLCASSYRDRGNYGYTFGSGTRLTVV.

The chain couples TRBV28 to TRBJ1-2, with TRBD1 matching over 12 bases. There are 15 residues in the CDR3. Trimming cost V 5 bases and J 7 bases; bases outside gene matches: 8. CDR1 is MDHEN and CDR2 is SYDVKM in the germline V gene. CDR3 DNA sequence: TGTGCCAGCAGTCCACGGGACAGGGGGCGCGGTGGCTACACCTTC. Its protein is CASSPRDRGRGGYTF.

This clonotype has a handful of counts. The CDR3 protein is CASSGSNEKLFF. In DNA, the CDR3 is TGTGCCTCCAGCGGGTCTAATGAAAAACTGTTTTTT. This sequence joins TRBV10-3 and TRBJ1-4; no firm D call. Trimming removed 11 bases from V and 3 bases from J, with 10 bases in between. Germline CDR1 and CDR2: ENHRY and SYGVKD. The CDR3 totals 12 residues.

The chain links TRBV19 to TRBJ2-5; maybe TRBD2 (6 bases). This CDR3 spans 14 amino acids. Germline V CDR1 and CDR2: LNHDA, SQIVND (reference sequence). V was trimmed by 2 bases and J by 2 bases, leaving 9 bases between them. The CDR3 DNA is TGTGCCAGTAGTATATTGGGGGGACAAGAGACCCAGTACTTC. Amino acids: CASSILGGQETQYF.

The chain links TRBV28 to TRBJ1-6; perhaps TRBD1 as D (5 bases). From germline, CDR1 is MDHEN and CDR2 SYDVKM. The CDR3 runs to 13 residues. V was pared by 6 bases and J by 10 bases, with 13 bases between. The chain's CDR3 is CASSPEGRSPLHF. The DNA for the CDR3 is TGTGCCAGCAGCCCAGAGGGGAGATCACCCCTCCACTTT.

This sequence joins TRBV7-9 and TRBJ2-2, with D maybe TRBD1 (6 bases). Germline V gene data show CDR1 as SEHNR and CDR2 as FQNEAQ (reference sequence). The ends were cut back, 5 bases at V and 5 bases at J, with 9 bases in the middle. This CDR3 contains 13 residues. Here the CDR3 DNA reads TGTGCCAGCAGCCCGACAGGTACCGGGGAGCTGTTTTTT. This codes for CASSPTGTGELFF.

At least ten counts were recorded for this clonotype. As DNA, the CDR3 is TGTGCCAGCAGTCAGCTAGACCGGGCCTTAAACTACGAGCAGTACTTC. Translated, it gives CASSQLDRALNYEQYF. This rearrangement joins TRBV28 to TRBJ2-7; no firm D call. Germline loops: CDR1 MDHEN, CDR2 SYDVKM. The CDR3 totals 16 residues. Trimming left V 5 bases short and J 3 bases short, with 20 bases between.